The 29 T cell receptor beta chains in this list originate from one sample, sequenced in a study of T-cell memory formation after mild COVID-19. TCRdb processed the 5' RACE reads anew with MiXCR; each CDR3 protein has one entry. The sample records 130,000 to 150,000 distinct CDR3 sequences, 6% to 7% being singletons. Sequencing used PBMCs or a T cell subset sorted from them (not recorded which). The receptors derive from an adult woman who had mild COVID-19 (a few samples of this study predate the infection). Cell type and time point are not known.

This clonotype was picked up many times. The chain uses TRBV7-3 and TRBJ2-3; D perhaps matches TRBD2 (5 bases). Germline CDR1 SGHTA, CDR2 FQGTGA. The ends were cut back, 2 bases at V and 3 bases at J, with 9 bases in the middle. CDR3 size: 14 residues. The CDR3 loop is CASSLLTGTDTQYF. CDR3 bases: TGTGCCAGCAGCTTATTGACGGGGACAGATACGCAGTATTTT. The entire variable domain, with the rest obtained from reference TRBV7-3 and TRBJ2-3, is as follows: GAGVSQTPSNKVTEKGKYVELRCDPISGHTALYWYRQSLGQGPEFLIYFQGTGAADDSGLPNDRFFAVRPEGSVSTLKIQRTERGDSAVYLCASSLLTGTDTQYFGPGTRLTVL.

The V and J genes are TRBV10-3 and TRBJ2-1; TRBD2 matches at 8 bases. The CDR3 runs 17 residues. Per the germline V gene, CDR1 is ENHRY and CDR2 is SYGVKD. After removal of 5 bases from V and 0 bases from J, the junction contained 9 bases not matched to a gene. CDR3 nucleotide sequence: TGTGCCATCAGTTCGGCCAGCGGGGGCAGCTCCTACAATGAGCAGTTCTTC. Translating it yields CAISSASGGSSYNEQFF.

In its sample, this clonotype was seen many times. The V gene is TRBV5-1, the J gene TRBJ1-5, with D hard to call. The CDR3 contains 17 residues. Germline values: CDR1 SGHRS, CDR2 YFSETQ. V gave up 2 bases and J gave up 0 bases, with 15 bases separating them. The CDR3 nucleotides are TGCGCCAGCAGCTTCGGGCCAGCGGAGAATAGCAATCAGCCCCAGCATTTT. It is translated as CASSFGPAENSNQPQHF.

This clonotype has more than one count but fewer than ten. The rearrangement links TRBV12-3 or TRBV12-4 to TRBJ2-2, with a possible D match to TRBD1 (5 bases). V lost 8 bases and J lost 6, with 13 bases in between. This CDR3 region has 13 residues. CDR3 DNA: TGTGCCAGCCGTACAGGTCCCCCCGGGGAGCTGTTTTTT. Translating gives CASRTGPPGELFF.

This clonotype was seen a handful of times. The chain recombines TRBV7-9 with TRBJ1-4, with a tentative D call TRBD1 (5 bases). Trimming shortened V by 4 bases and J by 7 bases, and 19 bases separated the two germline ends. CDR1 is SEHNR and CDR2 is FQNEAQ in the germline V gene (reference sequence). The CDR3 has 16 residues. The CDR3 sequence: CASSSPPVGDREKLFF. The CDR3 DNA reads TGTGCCAGCAGCTCCCCCCCTGTGGGGGATCGTGAAAAACTGTTTTTT.

V and J are TRBV11-3 and TRBJ2-3; the D gene is possibly TRBD2 (5 bases). Germline V lookup: CDR1 SGHNT, CDR2 YENEEA. The V and J ends lost 5 bases and 4 bases respectively, with 16 bases between them. The CDR3 totals 15 residues. CDR3 loop: CASSASDYSADTQYF. In DNA, the CDR3 is TGTGCCAGCAGCGCCTCCGACTATTCTGCAGATACGCAGTATTTT.

This clonotype was recorded at least ten times. V usage is TRBV7-3 and J usage is TRBJ2-3; D might be TRBD1 (6 bases). The CDR3 contains 16 residues. The V gene's germline CDR1 is SGHTA and CDR2 FQGTGA. V lost 0 bases and J 1 base, leaving 11 bases between the germline ends. The CDR3 spells CASSLTGWTGTDTQYF. The CDR3 bases are TGTGCCAGCAGCTTAACGGGGTGGACAGGCACAGATACGCAGTATTTT.

The table lists this clonotype with many counts. The chain joins TRBV7-9 to TRBJ1-1, with D possibly being TRBD1 (5 bases). Germline lookup yields CDR1 SEHNR and CDR2 FQNEAQ (reference sequence). The CDR3 sequence is 14 residues long. The V and J ends lost 5 bases and 4 bases respectively, with 14 bases between them. This chain's CDR3 is CASSRDWGGTEAFF. The CDR3 DNA follows: TGTGCCAGCAGCAGGGACTGGGGGGGCACTGAAGCTTTCTTT.

The chain links TRBV7-3 to TRBJ2-3, with D possibly being TRBD2 (6 bases). This CDR3 is built from 14 residues. With 4 bases removed from V and 6 bases from J, the gap between germline ends came to 14 bases. Germline CDR1 SGHTA, CDR2 FQGTGA. CDR3 protein: CASSSGGGRDTQYF. The CDR3 DNA reads TGTGCCAGCAGCTCCGGAGGAGGGAGGGATACGCAGTATTTT.

This chain uses TRBV5-1 with TRBJ2-3, with TRBD2 matching 7 bases. After removal of 0 bases from V and 4 bases from J, the junction contained 8 bases not matched to a gene. Looked up from germline, CDR1 is SGHRS and CDR2 is YFSETQ. The CDR3 sequence is 16 residues long. The CDR3 DNA reads TGCGCCAGCAGCTTGGTCCTAGCGGTAGGGCCAGATACGCAGTATTTT. Translated: CASSLVLAVGPDTQYF.

This clonotype was seen ten or more times. The chain couples TRBV28 to TRBJ2-1; TRBD2 aligns across 9 bases. V gave up 7 bases and J gave up 7 bases; unmatched junction bases: 8. The germline CDR1 and CDR2 sequences are MDHEN and SYDVKM. The CDR3 is made up of 14 amino acids. The CDR3 nucleotides are TGTGCCAGCATACGAAGCGGGAGGTTGAATGAGCAGTTCTTC. Its protein is CASIRSGRLNEQFF.

The chain couples TRBV7-2 to TRBJ2-3; 13 nucleotides agree with TRBD2. The CDR3 loop spans 18 amino acids. Germline-derived CDR1 and CDR2 are SGHTA and FQGNSA. The trim removed 0 bases at V and 6 bases at J, leaving 9 bases unmatched. The CDR3 DNA sequence: TGTGCCAGCAGCTTAGCGAACCCGGGACTAGCGGGACGGGATACGCAGTATTTT. It is translated as CASSLANPGLAGRDTQYF.

This clonotype has at least ten counts. The gene calls are TRBV27 and TRBJ2-2; 8 bases agree with TRBD1. The V and J ends lost 4 bases and 2 bases, in that order; junction bases with no gene match: 3. CDR1 MNHEY and CDR2 SMNVEV come from the germline V gene (reference sequence). The CDR3 covers 15 residues. The CDR3 region has the DNA TGTGCCAGCAGTTCCTCAGGGGGCAACACCGGGGAGCTGTTTTTT. Its protein is CASSSSGGNTGELFF.

The chain couples TRBV3-1 to TRBJ2-7; D remains ambiguous. The CDR3 consists of 12 residues. V was pared by 5 bases and J by 6 bases, with 11 bases between. CDR1 is LGHDT, CDR2 YNNKEL, per germline (reference sequence). The CDR3 bases are TGTGCCAGCAGCGCGGCCGGTCGCGAGCAGTACTTC. It codes for CASSAAGREQYF.

This clonotype was recorded many times. V and J are TRBV5-1 and TRBJ2-3; D ambiguous. In germline, CDR1 is SGHRS, CDR2 YFSETQ. This CDR3 region has 12 residues. Trimming left V 4 bases short and J 6 bases short, with 9 bases between. The CDR3 DNA reads as TGCGCCAGCAGCCCCCGTTGGGATACGCAGTATTTT. As protein: CASSPRWDTQYF.

This clonotype came up once. This chain uses TRBV5-1 with TRBJ2-1, with 10 bases that match TRBD2. CDR1 and CDR2 (germline): SGHRS, YFSETQ. With V trimmed by 4 bases and J by 0 bases, 4 bases remained unmatched. The CDR3 contains 16 residues. The CDR3 bases are TGCGCCAGCAGCGACAGCGGGGGGGCCTCCTACAATGAGCAGTTCTTC. Protein sequence: CASSDSGGASYNEQFF.

The chain is built from TRBV2 and TRBJ2-5; 14 positions match TRBD2. The CDR3 is made up of 16 amino acids. Germline-derived CDR1 and CDR2 are SNHLY and FYNNEI. The junction had 5 bases not matched to a gene; V was cut back by 3 bases and J by 5 bases. The CDR3 DNA follows: TGTGCCAGCAGTGAGGGACTAGCGGGGGCAACGGAGACCCAGTACTTC. It is translated as CASSEGLAGATETQYF. The variable domain in full, completed from reference TRBV2 and TRBJ2-5, reads EPEVTQTPSHQVTQMGQEVILRCVPISNHLYFYWYRQILGQKVEFLVSFYNNEISEKSEIFDDQFSVERPDGSNFTLKIRSTKLEDSAMYFCASSEGLAGATETQYFGPGTRLLVL.

This clonotype was recorded at least ten times. This rearrangement joins TRBV27 to TRBJ1-2, with TRBD1 identical over 7 bases. The germline V gene has CDR1 MNHEY and CDR2 SMNVEV (reference sequence). This CDR3 contains 14 residues. The trim removed 0 bases at V and 8 bases at J, leaving 6 bases unmatched. The CDR3 DNA is TGTGCCAGCAGTTTATCGAGACAGGGAGGAGGCTACACCTTC. Its protein product is CASSLSRQGGGYTF.

This clonotype was observed a few times. The J gene is TRBJ2-1, the V gene TRBV12-3 or TRBV12-4, with D possibly being TRBD2 (7 bases). V was trimmed by 7 bases and J by 6 bases, leaving 22 bases between them. CDR3 size: 16 residues. The CDR3 bases are TGTGCCAGCAACCTCGGCGGGGGCAGGGTACTCAATGAGCAGTTCTTC. Protein sequence: CASNLGGGRVLNEQFF.

In this sample, this clonotype turned up a few times. The chain links TRBV7-9 to TRBJ2-3, with D hard to call. The germline gives CDR1 SEHNR, CDR2 FQNEAQ (reference sequence). The CDR3 has 15 amino acids. V lost 5 bases and J lost 1, with 13 bases in between. CDR3 nucleotide sequence: TGTGCCAGCAGCACCCGGTCGCCCGGCACAGATACGCAGTATTTT. It yields the protein CASSTRSPGTDTQYF.

This clonotype was counted ten times or more. V gene TRBV5-1 combines with J gene TRBJ2-3, with D perhaps TRBD1 or TRBD2 (7 bases each). The CDR3 is 16 residues long. Germline CDR1 SGHRS, CDR2 YFSETQ. The germline V and J ends were trimmed by 5 bases and 1 base, with 17 bases remaining between them. The CDR3 region is CASRPPQGGGTDTQYF. For the CDR3, the DNA is TGCGCCAGCAGACCTCCCCAGGGGGGGGGCACAGATACGCAGTATTTT.

This clonotype was seen a few times. V usage is TRBV5-1 and J usage is TRBJ1-2; TRBD1 might be the D (6 bases). Germline loops: CDR1 SGHRS, CDR2 YFSETQ. Trimming stripped 6 bases from V and 2 bases from J, with 14 bases between. This CDR3 is 14 amino acids long. CDR3 bases: TGCGCCAGCACCCCGGGACATACGAACTATGGCTACACCTTC. It translates to CASTPGHTNYGYTF.

This clonotype was found many times. V and J are TRBV18 and TRBJ1-1, with 8 nucleotides matching TRBD1. The germline gives CDR1 KGHSH, CDR2 LQKENI. The CDR3 covers 13 residues. With V trimmed by 8 bases and J by 6 bases, 8 bases remained unmatched. CDR3 nucleotides: TGTGCCAGCCATGTAACAGGGGGGGCTGAAGCTTTCTTT. Its translation is CASHVTGGAEAFF. The variable domain in full, completed from reference TRBV18 and TRBJ1-1, reads NAGVMQNPRHLVRRRGQEARLRCSPMKGHSHVYWYRQLPEEGLKFMVYLQKENIIDESGMPKERFSAEFPKEGPSILRIQQVVRGDSAAYFCASHVTGGAEAFFGQGTRLTVV.

This clonotype was seen at least ten times. The rearrangement links TRBV7-8 to TRBJ1-1; no clear D. This CDR3 has 14 residues. The germline V and J ends were trimmed by 2 bases and 7 bases, with 14 bases remaining between them. The germline CDR1 and CDR2 sequences are SGHVS and FQNEAQ. The CDR3 nucleotides are TGTGCCAGCAGCTTACAAATAGCCGTCAGTGAAGCTTTCTTT. It translates to CASSLQIAVSEAFF.

The rearrangement uses TRBV15 and TRBJ1-1; D uncertain. Germline V gene data show CDR1 as LNHNV and CDR2 as YYDKDF (reference sequence). The CDR3 sequence is 13 residues long. V was clipped by 0 bases and J by 7 bases, with 9 bases between them. The chain's CDR3 is CATSRDRRSEAFF. The DNA of the CDR3 is TGTGCCACCAGCAGAGATCGCAGGAGTGAAGCTTTCTTT.

The gene calls are TRBV14 and TRBJ1-3; D is ambiguous. CDR3 length: 16 residues. The V end lost 1 base, the J end lost 0 bases, and 10 bases lay between the germline ends. Germline V gene lookup returns CDR1 SGHDN and CDR2 FVKESK. The DNA of the CDR3 is TGTGCCAGCAGCCAAGTATCCCTTTCCTCTGGAAACACCATATATTTT. It specifies CASSQVSLSSGNTIYF.

This clonotype appeared a few times. This chain connects TRBV7-2 to TRBJ2-7, with D maybe TRBD1 (6 bases). The CDR3 has 14 amino acids. Germline CDR1 and CDR2: SGHTA and FQGNSA. V gave up 3 bases and J gave up 0 bases, with 9 bases separating them. The CDR3 nucleotides are TGTGCCAGCAGCTTTCAGGGGTCCTCCTACGAGCAGTACTTC. Its translation: CASSFQGSSYEQYF.

This clonotype showed up just a few times. The chain recombines TRBV19 with TRBJ1-2; D is undetermined. Trimming shortened V by 5 bases and J by 8 bases, and 15 bases separated the two germline ends. CDR1 is LNHDA, CDR2 SQIVND, per germline (reference sequence). The CDR3 sequence is 13 residues long. CDR3 in amino acids: CASSEDGLRGYTF. The CDR3 DNA follows: TGTGCCAGTAGTGAGGACGGGCTGCGGGGCTACACCTTC.

There are many counts of this clonotype. CDR3 protein: CASSLRRAASYNEQFF. CDR3 DNA sequence: TGTGCCAGCAGTTTAAGGCGGGCGGCTTCCTACAATGAGCAGTTCTTC. The rearrangement links TRBV27 to TRBJ2-1; D may be TRBD2 (5 bases). V dropped 2 bases and J dropped 1 base, with 12 bases sitting between them. CDR3 length equals 16 residues. In germline, CDR1 is MNHEY, CDR2 SMNVEV (reference sequence).